These 15 T cell receptor beta chains were sequenced from one sample in a study of regulatory T cells in long-lasting Graves disease. The time point here: newly diagnosed GD, antithyroid drugs for less than 3 months. Generation of the TCR library employed RNA extracted from PBMCs. To make TCR beta libraries, researchers used iRepertoire HTBI primers and Arm-PCR of CDR3 regions. TCRdb reanalysed the multiplex PCR reads using MiXCR and keeps one entry per CDR3 protein. The data hold 450,000 to 600,000 distinct CDR3 sequences, with roughly 15% observed a single time. These data were also reused for a study on T cells in Graves' hyperthyroidism and ophthalmopathy.

The input for sequencing was peripheral blood mononuclear cells (PBMCs), taken at new diagnosis, from a patient treated with antithyroid drugs. These receptors were taken from a man between 35 and 55 years old with Graves disease.

This clonotype was seen only a few times. This CDR3 reads CASSPRDSYINEQFF. For the CDR3, the DNA is TGTGCCAGCAGTCCGCGGGACAGTTACATCAATGAGCAGTTCTTC. V usage is TRBV28 and J usage is TRBJ2-1, with D perhaps TRBD1 (7 bases). The CDR3 spans 15 residues. Germline V CDR1 and CDR2: MDHEN, SYDVKM. V was clipped by 5 bases and J by 6 bases, with 17 bases between them.

This chain joins TRBV5-1 and TRBJ2-1; possibly TRBD1 for D (5 bases). CDR3 length: 14 residues. Germline V gene data show CDR1 as SGHRS and CDR2 as YFSETQ. Trimming took 2 bases from V and 10 from J, leaving 16 bases between them. The CDR3 loop reads CASSLDSSSYEQFF. The CDR3 DNA is TGCGCCAGCAGCTTAGACAGTAGCTCCTACGAGCAGTTCTTC. Full variable domain (missing parts from reference TRBV5-1 and TRBJ2-1): KAGVTQTPRYLIKTRGQQVTLSCSPISGHRSVSWYQQTPGQGLQFLFEYFSETQRNKGNFPGRFSGRQFSNSRSEMNVSTLELGDSALYLCASSLDSSSYEQFFGPGTRLTVL.

Worth noting for this clonotype: This clone may be a read error of a much larger clone one base away. The J gene is TRBJ2-7, the V gene TRBV6-5, with 8 bases aligning to TRBD2. The ends lost 2 bases at V and 2 bases at J; junction bases unmatched: 5. In germline, CDR1 is MNHEY, CDR2 SVGAGI. The CDR3 totals 15 residues. Written as DNA, the CDR3 is TGTGCCAGCAGTTACGGTAGCGGGACCCCCTACGAGCAGTACTTC. This gives the protein CASSYGSGTPYEQYF.

In this sample, this clonotype turned up a few times. This rearrangement joins TRBV7-3 to TRBJ2-1, with 11 bases matching TRBD1. This CDR3 spans 17 amino acids. The V gene's germline CDR1 is SGHTA and CDR2 FQGTGA. V lost 5 bases to trimming and J lost 5 bases; unmatched junction nucleotides: 11. CDR3 loop: CASSLRRGQGVDNEQFF. As DNA, the CDR3 is TGTGCCAGCAGCCTAAGGCGGGGACAGGGGGTCGACAATGAGCAGTTCTTC.

A word on this clonotype: A much larger clonotype is one base distant, so this may be a read error. This chain joins TRBV10-3 and TRBJ2-7; 13 nucleotides match TRBD2. V shed 4 bases, J shed 0 bases, and the junction held 3 bases outside the gene matches. CDR3 length equals 16 residues. Germline CDR1 ENHRY, CDR2 SYGVKD. CDR3 residues: CAISGGLAGSSYEQYF. As DNA, the CDR3 is TGTGCCATCAGTGGGGGACTAGCGGGGAGCTCCTACGAGCAGTACTTC.

In its sample, this clonotype was seen many times. The V and J genes are TRBV6-1 and TRBJ1-2; the D gene is possibly TRBD1 (5 bases). The V end was cut by 5 bases, the J end by 6 bases, with 13 bases between. The CDR3 runs to 13 residues. CDR1 and CDR2 from the germline V gene are MNHNS and SASEGT. The CDR3 DNA is TGTGCCAGCAGTCGGGGGGGGGAGGATGGCTACACCTTC. This gives the protein CASSRGGEDGYTF.

This clonotype was detected only a few times. The CDR3, as DNA: TGTGCCAGCATCCAGACTAGCGGGGATCCCTACAATGAGCAGTTCTTC. The encoded protein is CASIQTSGDPYNEQFF. The chain has TRBV6-1 and TRBJ2-1; TRBD2 aligns across 11 bases. Per the germline V gene, CDR1 is MNHNS and CDR2 is SASEGT. This CDR3 is 16 amino acids long. V lost 7 bases and J lost 2; bases outside the gene matches: 7.

This clonotype has ten or more counts. The CDR3 coding sequence is TGTGCCAGCAGTTTATCTTTTAGGGGGGTGGGGGAGCAGTTCTTC. Translating it yields CASSLSFRGVGEQFF. The rearrangement links TRBV28 to TRBJ2-1; the D call may be TRBD1 or TRBD2 (6 bases each). Germline CDR1 reads MDHEN; CDR2 reads SYDVKM. The V and J ends lost 1 base and 10 bases respectively, with 17 bases between them. The CDR3 is 15 amino acids.

Only a few counts were recorded for this clonotype. The gene calls are TRBV2 and TRBJ2-3, with D perhaps TRBD1 (5 bases). CDR1 is SNHLY, CDR2 FYNNEI, per germline. CDR3 size: 15 residues. The V and J ends lost 7 bases and 3 bases respectively, with 17 bases between them. The CDR3 sequence: CASKSQGVSTDTQYF. The DNA of the CDR3 is TGTGCCAGCAAATCTCAAGGGGTCTCTACAGATACGCAGTATTTT. Complete variable domain (other parts from reference TRBV2 and TRBJ2-3): EPEVTQTPSHQVTQMGQEVILRCVPISNHLYFYWYRQILGQKVEFLVSFYNNEISEKSEIFDDQFSVERPDGSNFTLKIRSTKLEDSAMYFCASKSQGVSTDTQYFGPGTRLTVL.

This chain links TRBV20-1 with TRBJ1-5, with no clear D. The CDR3 is 12 residues long. Germline loops: CDR1 DFQATT, CDR2 SNEGSKA (reference sequence). V lost 0 bases, J lost 6 bases, and 6 bases lay in between. The CDR3 nucleotides are TGCAGTGCTAGAGATAAAGGTCAGCCCCAGCATTTT. Its protein is CSARDKGQPQHF.

This clonotype was observed many times. The chain is built from TRBV12-5 and TRBJ1-1; a weak D match, TRBD1 (5 bases). This CDR3 is 14 amino acids long. Trimming removed 6 bases from V and 0 bases from J, with 11 bases in between. Germline loops: CDR1 LGHNT, CDR2 FRNRAP. The CDR3 DNA follows: TGTGCTAGTGGAACGACGGGGCTGAACACTGAAGCTTTCTTT. Translating gives CASGTTGLNTEAFF. Variable domain in full (rest from reference TRBV12-5 and TRBJ1-1): DARVTQTPRHKVTEMGQEVTMRCQPILGHNTVFWYRQTMMQGLELLAYFRNRAPLDDSGMPKDRFSAEMPDATLATLKIQPSEPRDSAVYFCASGTTGLNTEAFFGQGTRLTVV.

The table lists this clonotype with many counts. This sequence joins TRBV5-1 and TRBJ2-5; D call uncertain. The germline V gene encodes CDR1 SGHRS and CDR2 YFSETQ. The CDR3 contains 11 residues. V was clipped by 8 bases and J by 2 bases, with 7 bases between them. This CDR3 reads CASLGQETQYF. The CDR3 region has the DNA TGCGCCAGTCTAGGGCAAGAGACCCAGTACTTC.

To note about this clonotype: A much larger clone differs by one base, so this may be a read error. This chain connects TRBV12-3 or TRBV12-4 to TRBJ2-2; D might be TRBD2 (5 bases). The CDR3 contains 13 residues. CDR3 nucleotide sequence: TGTGCCAGCAGTTTACGGGCCGCCGGGGAGCTGTCTTTT. This sequence encodes CASSLRAAGELSF.

CDR3 in amino acids: CASSTGLAGGSYNEQFF. As DNA, the CDR3 is TGTGCCAGCAGCACGGGACTAGCGGGAGGTTCCTACAATGAGCAGTTCTTC. This chain connects TRBV5-6 to TRBJ2-1; TRBD2 matches 15 bases. Per the germline V gene, CDR1 is SGHDT and CDR2 is YYEEEE. The CDR3 runs 17 residues. The V gene end was trimmed by 4 bases and the J gene end by 1 base; junction bases not matched to a gene: 3.

This clonotype was observed many times. The gene calls are TRBV11-2 and TRBJ2-1, with TRBD2 matching over 8 bases. The V segment lost 1 base and the J segment 9 bases; nucleotides outside the gene matches: 5. Germline loops: CDR1 SGHAT, CDR2 FQNNGV. The CDR3 totals 14 residues. CDR3: CASSLAGGQGEQFF. CDR3 in DNA: TGTGCCAGCAGCTTAGCGGGAGGGCAGGGTGAGCAGTTCTTC.